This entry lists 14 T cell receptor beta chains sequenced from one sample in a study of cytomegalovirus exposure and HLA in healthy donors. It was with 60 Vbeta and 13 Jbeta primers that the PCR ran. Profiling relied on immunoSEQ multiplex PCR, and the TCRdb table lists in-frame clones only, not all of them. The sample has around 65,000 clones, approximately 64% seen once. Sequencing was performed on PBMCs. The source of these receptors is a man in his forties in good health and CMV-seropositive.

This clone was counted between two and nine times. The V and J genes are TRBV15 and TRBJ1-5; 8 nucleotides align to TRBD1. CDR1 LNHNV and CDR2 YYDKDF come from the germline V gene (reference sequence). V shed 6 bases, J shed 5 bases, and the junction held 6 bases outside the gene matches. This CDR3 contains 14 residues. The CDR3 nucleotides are TGTGCCACCAGAATAGGACAGGGAGATCAGCCCCAGCATTTT. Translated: CATRIGQGDQPQHF.

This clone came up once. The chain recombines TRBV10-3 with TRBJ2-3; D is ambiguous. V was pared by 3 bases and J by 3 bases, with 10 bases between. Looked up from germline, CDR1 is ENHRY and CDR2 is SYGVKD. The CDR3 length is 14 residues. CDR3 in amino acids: CAISDEVGTDTQYF. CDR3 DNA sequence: TGTGCCATCAGTGATGAGGTAGGAACAGATACGCAGTATTTT.

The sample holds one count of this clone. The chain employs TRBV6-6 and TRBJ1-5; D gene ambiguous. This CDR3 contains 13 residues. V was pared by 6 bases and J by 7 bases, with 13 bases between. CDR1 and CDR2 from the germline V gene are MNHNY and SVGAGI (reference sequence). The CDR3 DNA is TGTGCCAGCAGCGACACACTCAGACAGCCCCAGCATTTT. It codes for CASSDTLRQPQHF.

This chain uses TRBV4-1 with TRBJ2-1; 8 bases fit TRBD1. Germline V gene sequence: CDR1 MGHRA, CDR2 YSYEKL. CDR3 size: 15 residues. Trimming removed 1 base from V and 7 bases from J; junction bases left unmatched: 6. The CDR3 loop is CASSQVPQGENEQFF. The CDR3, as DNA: TGCGCCAGCAGCCAAGTCCCACAGGGGGAAAATGAGCAGTTCTTC.

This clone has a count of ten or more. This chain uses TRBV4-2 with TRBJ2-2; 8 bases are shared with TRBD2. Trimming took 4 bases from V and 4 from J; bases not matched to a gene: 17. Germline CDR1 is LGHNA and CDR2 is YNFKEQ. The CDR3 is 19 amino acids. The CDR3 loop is CASSPKTGTRGPSTGELFF. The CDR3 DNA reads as TGTGCCAGCAGCCCGAAGACCGGGACTAGAGGGCCCAGCACCGGGGAGCTGTTTTTT.

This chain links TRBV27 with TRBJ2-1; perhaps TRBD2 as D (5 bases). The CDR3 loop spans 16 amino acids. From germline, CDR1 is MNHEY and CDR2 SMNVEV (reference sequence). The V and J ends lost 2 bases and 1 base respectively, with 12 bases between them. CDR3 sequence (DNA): TGTGCCAGCAGTTTAGTCTTCCGGGAATCCTACAATGAGCAGTTCTTC. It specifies CASSLVFRESYNEQFF.

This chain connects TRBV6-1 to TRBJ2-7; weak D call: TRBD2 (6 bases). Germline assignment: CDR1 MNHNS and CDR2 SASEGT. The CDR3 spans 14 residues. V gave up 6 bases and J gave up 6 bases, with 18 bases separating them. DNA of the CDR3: TGTGCCAGCAGGTGGGGGGACCAGTCGAGCGAGCAGTACTTC. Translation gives CASRWGDQSSEQYF.

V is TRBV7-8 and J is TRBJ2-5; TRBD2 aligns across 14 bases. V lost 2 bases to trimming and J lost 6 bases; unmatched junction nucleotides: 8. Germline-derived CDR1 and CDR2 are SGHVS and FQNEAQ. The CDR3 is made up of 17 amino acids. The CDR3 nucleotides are TGTGCCAGCAGCTTACCTCGACTAGCGGGGGGGCGAAAGACCCAGTACTTC. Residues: CASSLPRLAGGRKTQYF.

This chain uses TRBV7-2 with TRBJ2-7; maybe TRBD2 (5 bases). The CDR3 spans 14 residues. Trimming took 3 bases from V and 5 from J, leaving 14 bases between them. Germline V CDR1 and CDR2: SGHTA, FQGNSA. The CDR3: CASSFGEGPHEQYF. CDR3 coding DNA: TGTGCCAGCAGCTTTGGTGAGGGCCCCCACGAGCAGTACTTC. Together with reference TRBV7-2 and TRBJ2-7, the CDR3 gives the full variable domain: GAGVSQSPSNKVTEKGKDVELRCDPISGHTALYWYRQSLGQGLEFLIYFQGNSAPDKSGLPSDRFSAERTGGSVSTLTIQRTQQEDSAVYLCASSFGEGPHEQYFGPGTRLTVT.

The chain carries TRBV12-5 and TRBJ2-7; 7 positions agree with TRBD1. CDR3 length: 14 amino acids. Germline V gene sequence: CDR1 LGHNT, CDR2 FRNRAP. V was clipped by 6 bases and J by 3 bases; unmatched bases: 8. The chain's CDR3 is CASGETGVRYEQYF. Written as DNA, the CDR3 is TGTGCTAGTGGAGAAACAGGGGTCCGCTACGAGCAGTACTTC.

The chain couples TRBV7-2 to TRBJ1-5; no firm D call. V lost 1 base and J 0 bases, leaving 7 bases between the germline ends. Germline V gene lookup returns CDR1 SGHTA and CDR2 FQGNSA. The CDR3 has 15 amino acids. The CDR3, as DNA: TGTGCCAGCAGCTTAGTCTCCCCTAGCAATCAGCCCCAGCATTTT. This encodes CASSLVSPSNQPQHF.

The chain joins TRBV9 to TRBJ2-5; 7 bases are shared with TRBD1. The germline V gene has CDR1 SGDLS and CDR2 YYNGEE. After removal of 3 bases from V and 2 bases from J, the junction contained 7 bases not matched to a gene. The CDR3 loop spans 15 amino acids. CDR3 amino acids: CASSGTGQRQETQYF. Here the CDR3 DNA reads TGTGCCAGCAGCGGTACGGGACAGCGGCAAGAGACCCAGTACTTC.

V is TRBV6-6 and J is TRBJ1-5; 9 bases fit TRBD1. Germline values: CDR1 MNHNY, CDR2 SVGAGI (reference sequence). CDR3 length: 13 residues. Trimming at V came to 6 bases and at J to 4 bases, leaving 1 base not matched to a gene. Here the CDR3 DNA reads TGTGCCAGCAGAGGGACAGGGAATCAGCCCCAGCATTTT. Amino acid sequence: CASRGTGNQPQHF.

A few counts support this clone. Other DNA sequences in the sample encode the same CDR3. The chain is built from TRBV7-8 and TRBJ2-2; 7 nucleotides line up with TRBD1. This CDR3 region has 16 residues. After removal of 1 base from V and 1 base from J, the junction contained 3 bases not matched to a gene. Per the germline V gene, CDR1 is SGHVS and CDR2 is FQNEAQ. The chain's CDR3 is CASSLGPGGNTGELFF. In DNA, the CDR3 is TGTGCCAGCAGCTTAGGACCAGGGGGGAACACCGGGGAGCTGTTTTTT.